This T cell receptor (beta chain) was identified during a study of OX40 agonist ivuxolimab in advanced cancers. Study context: Patients were given ivuxolimab, an antibody that agonizes OX40 (CD134). The study's findings and limits: More expanded clones were found, on average, in CD8+ than in CD4+ T cells. In the 0.1-3.0 mg/kg groups, partial responders showed among the lowest expansion. Some patients who did not respond also had low normalized T-cell clonal expansion.

The table came from immunoSEQ multiplex PCR; TCRdb's copy has only in-frame clones and leaves some out. The sample holds tens of thousands of clones, about 91% seen once. As to this clone: Its target is not known.

CDR1 SEHNR and CDR2 FQNEAQ come from the germline V gene (reference sequence). The CDR3 is made up of 13 amino acids. Between the trimmed V and J ends, which lost 7 bases and 2 bases, there was a span of 10 bases. This TCR came from an adult with an advanced solid tumor such as melanoma, head and neck, liver or kidney cancer. Material: CD4+ or CD8+ T cells sorted from blood, obtained in a trial of the OX40 agonist ivuxolimab. The rearrangement links TRBV7-9 to TRBJ2-3; D unclear. The CDR3, as DNA: TGTGCCAGCACCTCCCCCCACACAGATACGCAGTATTTT. Translated, it gives CASTSPHTDTQYF.